This T cell receptor beta chain emerged from a study of blood T cell repertoires in COVID-19. Looking at the study overall: Sites across the United States, Italy and Spain contributed samples from acute and convalescent COVID-19. T cells, B-cell-depleted T cells, or PBMCs provided the cDNA or gDNA that served as material.

Original processing methods: The authors estimated nucleated cell counts from reference gene primer amplification. This table comes from immunoSEQ multiplex PCR, and its TCRdb copy is limited to in-frame clones, with some not included. That table is the source of V, J and clone size, and D and trimming were worked out from the DNA. The sample holds tens of thousands of clones, approximately 88% seen once. Sequencing was performed on peripheral blood. The TCR sequence derives from a woman aged 40 to 55 with acute or convalescent COVID-19.

CDR3 residues: CASSTSQGAYGNTIYF. The CDR3, as DNA: TGTGCCAGCAGCACCTCACAGGGGGCCTATGGAAACACCATATATTTT. The chain uses TRBV7-2 and TRBJ1-3; TRBD1 agrees at 9 bases. The CDR3 totals 16 residues. CDR1 SGHTA and CDR2 FQGNSA come from the germline V gene. J was trimmed by 3 bases and V by 5 bases; bases with no gene match: 8.